These 7 T cell receptor beta chains came from one sample sequenced in a study of PD-L1 blockade in urothelial cancer. The data were produced by immunoSEQ multiplex PCR, yet TCRdb's version contains in-frame clones alone and is incomplete. Here the sample spans fewer than 130,000 clones, 70% to 85% being singletons. Source: PBMCs, taken around atezolizumab (anti-PD-L1) treatment. These receptors were taken from a man aged 50 or older with urothelial cancer.

V is TRBV28 and J is TRBJ1-6; 10 bases fit TRBD1. Germline V lookup: CDR1 MDHEN, CDR2 SYDVKM. This CDR3 has 16 residues. After removal of 2 bases from V and 7 bases from J, the junction contained 5 bases not matched to a gene. CDR3: CASSLDRGLSNSPLHF. In nucleotides, the CDR3 is TGTGCCAGCAGTTTAGACAGGGGGCTTTCCAATTCACCCCTCCACTTT.

This clone is a singleton in its sample. The chain links TRBV9 to TRBJ2-7, with TRBD2 matching over 12 bases. This CDR3 has 19 amino acids. Germline lookup yields CDR1 SGDLS and CDR2 YYNGEE. The V gene end was trimmed by 4 bases and the J gene end by 0 bases; junction bases not matched to a gene: 14. The CDR3 loop is CASSRGTSGRRLSSYEQYF. Here the CDR3 DNA reads TGTGCCAGCAGCAGAGGGACTAGCGGGCGCCGCTTAAGCTCCTACGAGCAGTACTTC.

The V call is TRBV6-5, the J call TRBJ2-3, with TRBD2 identical over 12 bases. CDR3 length equals 16 residues. CDR1 and CDR2 (germline): MNHEY, SVGAGI. With V trimmed by 2 bases and J by 5 bases, 5 bases remained unmatched. Written as DNA, the CDR3 is TGTGCCAGCAGTTACACGGCTAGCGGGAGGGGAGATACGCAGTATTTT. Protein sequence: CASSYTASGRGDTQYF.

The chain joins TRBV15 to TRBJ1-5; D uncertain. Germline values: CDR1 LNHNV, CDR2 YYDKDF (reference sequence). The CDR3 contains 13 residues. Trimming took off 6 bases at V and 3 bases at J, with 9 bases between the two ends. The CDR3 spells CATSPRFNQPQHF. The DNA of the CDR3 is TGTGCCACCAGTCCCCGGTTCAATCAGCCCCAGCATTTT.

The chain combines TRBV7-2 with TRBJ2-5; 7 positions agree with TRBD2. The CDR3 runs to 17 residues. Germline CDR1 SGHTA, CDR2 FQGNSA. Unmatched junction bases numbered 12, after V lost 3 bases and J lost 2 bases. CDR3 protein: CASSFSGGAGGQETQYF. The CDR3 nucleotides are TGTGCCAGCAGCTTCTCGGGGGGTGCAGGTGGTCAAGAGACCCAGTACTTC.

This sequence joins TRBV18 and TRBJ1-5, with 7 bases that match TRBD1. The CDR3 totals 13 residues. In germline, CDR1 is KGHSH, CDR2 LQKENI. V gave up 4 bases and J gave up 7 bases; unmatched junction bases: 4. The CDR3 sequence: CASSLAGQQPQHF. CDR3 nucleotide sequence: TGTGCCAGCTCACTGGCGGGACAGCAGCCCCAGCATTTT.

The J gene is TRBJ1-6, the V gene TRBV28; 7 bases are a match to TRBD1. Germline lookup yields CDR1 MDHEN and CDR2 SYDVKM. The CDR3 totals 13 residues. V gave up 8 bases and J gave up 6 bases; unmatched junction bases: 4. The CDR3 loop reads CASRTGINSPLHF. The CDR3 DNA reads as TGTGCCAGCCGGACAGGTATTAATTCACCCCTCCACTTT.